This TCR beta chain was profiled in a study of cytomegalovirus exposure and HLA in healthy donors. Whole-study findings and limits: It was assumed in the presence/absence analyses that sequencing depth was roughly uniform across donors. In vitro experiments confirmed that three CMV-associated chains were specific for CMV antigens. Researchers reported from a later analysis that most CMV-associated TCR beta chains appeared HLA-restricted.

This clone was detected a few times. Its antigen remains unknown. The junction shows a germline mismatch at one end, possibly a read error. In germline, CDR1 is SEHNR, CDR2 FQNEAQ (reference sequence). The CDR3 runs 16 residues. PCR employed 60 Vbeta and 13 Jbeta primers. TCRdb keeps only in-frame clones here, not all; method: immunoSEQ multiplex PCR. This table has about 110,000 clones, around 78% appearing once. This chain connects TRBV7-9 to TRBJ2-2; the match to TRBD2 covers 11 bases. Sequenced: PBMCs. The receptor was isolated from a male donor in good health and CMV-seronegative. In DNA form, the CDR3 reads TGTTCCAGCAGCTCTTCACTAGCGGGAGACCCCGGGGAGCTGTTTTTT. Translating it yields CSSSSSLAGDPGELFF.